This T cell receptor beta chain was captured by sequencing in a study of control samples from healthy donors and cancer patients. Here immunoSEQ multiplex PCR was the method, and the copy in TCRdb shows in-frame clones only, minus some. The sample yields roughly 400,000 clones, 80% to 95% seen once. Germline V gene sequence: CDR1 SEHNR, CDR2 FQNEAQ (reference sequence). Trimming left V 1 base short and J 6 bases short, with 16 bases between. The CDR3 loop spans 16 amino acids. Sequenced sample: PBMCs. V usage is TRBV7-9 and J usage is TRBJ1-5, with TRBD1 as a possible D gene (5 bases). The origin of this receptor is a man in his forties with head and neck cancer. The CDR3 DNA is TGTGCCAGCAGCTTAGGCGGGACGAATCTCATTCAGCCCCAGCATTTT. Residues: CASSLGGTNLIQPQHF.